These 10 T cell receptor beta chains were sequenced from one sample in a study of T cell clones after liver transplantation. The table came from immunoSEQ multiplex PCR; TCRdb's copy has only in-frame clones and leaves some out. The sample has 40,000 to 55,000 clones, 86% seen once; the top ten hold 2% to 2.5%. The sequences come from CD4+ T cells from blood, collected 24 months after liver transplant. Source of these receptors: a human patient who received a liver transplant. Some T cells may be graft donor cells.

The chain joins TRBV10-1 to TRBJ2-6, with a possible D match to TRBD1 (5 bases). The CDR3 spans 17 residues. V was shortened by 5 bases and J by 5 bases, with 19 bases between the two germline ends. The germline gives CDR1 WNHNN, CDR2 SYGVQD (reference sequence). CDR3 sequence (DNA): TGCGCCAGCAGTAACAGGATCGCACAAAGTCGGGCCAACGTCCTGACTTTC. Amino acid sequence: CASSNRIAQSRANVLTF.

The chain carries TRBV18 and TRBJ2-1, with 14 bases lining up with TRBD2. The CDR3 is made up of 16 amino acids. Germline lookup yields CDR1 KGHSH and CDR2 LQKENI. V gave up 3 bases and J gave up 8 bases; unmatched junction bases: 6. CDR3 residues: CASSPGSGLAGDEQFF. The CDR3 region has the DNA TGTGCCAGCTCACCCGGCTCGGGACTAGCGGGAGATGAGCAGTTCTTC.

This clone came up a few times. The chain uses TRBV11-2 and TRBJ1-2; tentative D call: TRBD1 (6 bases). Germline assignment: CDR1 SGHAT and CDR2 FQNNGV. V was trimmed by 0 bases and J by 4 bases, leaving 15 bases between them. There are 16 residues in the CDR3. CDR3: CASSLEARGRAYGYTF. The CDR3, as DNA: TGTGCCAGCAGCTTAGAGGCGCGGGGGCGGGCCTATGGCTACACCTTC.

The genes are TRBV19 and TRBJ1-1; D remains ambiguous. Trimming pared 6 bases from V and 0 bases from J, leaving 14 bases between. Germline loops: CDR1 LNHDA, CDR2 SQIVND (reference sequence). The CDR3 totals 15 residues. CDR3 amino acids: CASRTGGRMNTEAFF. In DNA form, the CDR3 reads TGTGCCAGTAGAACGGGAGGGCGGATGAACACTGAAGCTTTCTTT.

The gene calls are TRBV4-2 and TRBJ2-5, with 7 nucleotides matching TRBD1. Trimming at V came to 1 base and at J to 9 bases, leaving 8 bases not matched to a gene. The V gene's germline CDR1 is LGHNA and CDR2 YNFKEQ. This CDR3 has 14 amino acids. The CDR3 bases are TGTGCCAGCAGCCAAGGACAGGGTTTGGAGCCCCAGTACTTC. Protein product: CASSQGQGLEPQYF.

The chain recombines TRBV6-5 with TRBJ2-3; TRBD2 aligns across 9 bases. This CDR3 contains 16 residues. CDR1 MNHEY and CDR2 SVGAGI come from the germline V gene. After removal of 0 bases from V and 6 bases from J, the junction contained 7 bases not matched to a gene. CDR3 in amino acids: CASSYSTSGLGDTQYF. The CDR3 nucleotides are TGTGCCAGCAGTTACTCGACTAGCGGACTTGGGGATACGCAGTATTTT.

The chain joins TRBV7-9 to TRBJ1-5; D possibly corresponds to TRBD1 (5 bases). This CDR3 region has 13 residues. Trimming cost V 4 bases and J 7 bases, with 11 bases left between them. CDR1 and CDR2 (germline): SEHNR, FQNEAQ (reference sequence). The CDR3 reads CASSSQTAQPQHF. The CDR3 region has the DNA TGTGCCAGCAGCTCACAGACAGCGCAGCCCCAGCATTTT. Complete variable domain (other parts from reference TRBV7-9 and TRBJ1-5): DTGVSQNPRHKITKRGQNVTFRCDPISEHNRLYWYRQTLGQGPEFLTYFQNEAQLEKSRLLSDRFSAERPKGSFSTLEIQRTEQGDSAMYLCASSSQTAQPQHFGDGTRLSIL.

This clone has only a few counts. The CDR3 sequence: CASSYTAVEEQYF. The CDR3 DNA follows: TGTGCCAGCAGTTATACGGCAGTGGAGGAGCAGTACTTC. This chain uses TRBV6-6 with TRBJ2-7; D call uncertain. The germline CDR1 and CDR2 sequences are MNHNY and SVGAGI (reference sequence). The CDR3 runs to 13 residues. The V and J ends lost 3 bases and 7 bases respectively, with 13 bases between them.

This chain connects TRBV6-1 to TRBJ2-1, with a possible D match to TRBD1 (5 bases). This CDR3 spans 15 amino acids. CDR1 is MNHNS and CDR2 is SASEGT in the germline V gene. Trimming pared 1 base from V and 2 bases from J, leaving 9 bases between. For the CDR3, the DNA is TGTGCCAGCAGTGAAGGGGCAGGGACCTACAATGAGCAGTTCTTC. It specifies CASSEGAGTYNEQFF.

A single count supports this clone. This chain links TRBV7-3 with TRBJ2-2, with 8 bases fitting TRBD2. This CDR3 is built from 16 residues. Germline CDR1 reads SGHTA; CDR2 reads FQGTGA. V shed 5 bases and J 2 bases; nucleotides not matched to a gene: 7. The CDR3 spells CASSPQAGVNTGELFF. The CDR3 nucleotides are TGTGCCAGCAGCCCACAAGCGGGGGTCAACACCGGGGAGCTGTTTTTT.